These 3 T cell receptor beta chains were sequenced from one sample in a study of response to subunit inactivated influenza vaccine. TCRdb analysed the RT-PCR reads with MiXCR anew, one entry per CDR3 protein. The table includes about 570,000 distinct CDR3 sequences, around 11% detected once. The same data also contributed to another study, on T cells expressing NK-cell markers. That paper adds: TCR beta libraries carry UMIs added by 5'RACE template switching.

This sample comprised PBMCs from blood, obtained on the day of vaccination. These receptors were taken from a man aged 50-60 years who received an inactivated influenza vaccine.

This clonotype has a handful of counts. The J gene is TRBJ2-6, the V gene TRBV29-1; possibly TRBD2 for D (6 bases). CDR1 SQVTM and CDR2 ANQGSEA come from the germline V gene. The CDR3 has 17 residues. Trimming shortened V by 6 bases and J by 0 bases, and 18 bases separated the two germline ends. The CDR3 is CSVTGAQTLSGANVLTF. The CDR3 coding sequence is TGCAGCGTGACGGGAGCCCAGACCCTCTCTGGGGCCAACGTCCTGACTTTC.

This chain joins TRBV20-1 and TRBJ1-2; the D gene is possibly TRBD1 (6 bases). This CDR3 is built from 15 residues. Germline V lookup: CDR1 DFQATT, CDR2 SNEGSKA (reference sequence). Trimming stripped 0 bases from V and 5 bases from J, with 16 bases between. The DNA for the CDR3 is TGCAGTGCTAGAGATCCCTCAGGGGCCCGATATGGCTACACCTTC. Its protein is CSARDPSGARYGYTF.

CDR3 nucleotide sequence: TGTGCCAGCAGCAAAGGCGGGCTCGAAGAGACCCAGTACTTC. This gives the protein CASSKGGLEETQYF. The chain has TRBV14 and TRBJ2-5; D might be TRBD2 (5 bases). Looked up from germline, CDR1 is SGHDN and CDR2 is FVKESK. The V and J ends lost 5 bases and 3 bases respectively, with 13 bases between them. This CDR3 is 14 amino acids long. Combining the CDR3 with reference TRBV14 and TRBJ2-5 gives the whole variable domain EAGVTQFPSHSVIEKGQTVTLRCDPISGHDNLYWYRRVMGKEIKFLLHFVKESKQDESGMPNNRFLAERTGGTYSTLKVQPAELEDSGVYFCASSKGGLEETQYFGPGTRLLVL.